This T cell receptor (beta chain) was sequenced in a study of blood T cell repertoires in COVID-19 (dated by TCRdb to about 2020). Turning to the overall study: Samples covering the acute and convalescent phases of COVID-19 were provided by collaborators in the United States, Italy and Spain. The material from the prospective study consisted of cDNA or gDNA derived from T cells, B-cell-depleted T cells, or PBMCs. Subjects who had been exposed to COVID-19, were actively infected with it, or had recovered from it provided the deeply sampled blood TCRbeta repertoires that made up the dataset. Where HLA class I and class II types were available, the types were taken from metadata supplied by the sample provider, not from assay-based typing. Sample metadata almost always included a de-identified subject ID, COVID-19 status, age in years and sex. The repertoires were made available in a free public database intended to serve as a resource for research on the immune response to SARS-CoV-2. Samples came from the ongoing ImmuneRACE study (first 160 participants) plus 1,254 subjects from 6 global collaborators. Paper-wide results and their limitations: How much clinical and demographic metadata was included differed by source and by participant, and the metadata was provided uncurated.

The immunoSEQ Assay, a bias-controlled multiplex PCR, was used to amplify TCRbeta CDR3 regions from genomic DNA. The source study handled its data this way. Within the assay, amplification of reference gene primers was used to estimate how many nucleated cells each sample contained. To quantify the absolute abundance of each unique TCRbeta CDR3 rearrangement, sequence reads were collapsed and filtered. For each sample, productive Simpson clonality was calculated as the square root of Simpson's diversity index across productive rearrangements. TCRdb mirrors the immuneACCESS table, restricted to in-frame sequences. Some clones are absent from its copies; in checked studies, under half trace to an unresolved V gene, and the reason for the others is unknown. V, J and clone size derive from that table, while D and trimming were established from the DNA sequence. This sample is represented by more than 45,000 clones; 85% to 90% of them were singletons. The top ten constitute 11% to 15% of the sample.

The junction shows trimming of 2 bases on V and 0 bases on J, plus 5 bases between the germline ends. In the germline V gene, CDR1 corresponds to MNHEY and CDR2 to SVGEGT. The CDR3 contains 13 residues, cysteine and phenylalanine counted. Only the CDR3 DNA stays, 39 bases, in frame from base 1. Points on this clone: Its antigen remains undetermined. Base quality data are lacking; no much larger clone is found one base away.

The collaborating institutions used their own protocols to collect whole blood in K2EDTA tubes. For TCRbeta analysis, collaborator samples were shipped as frozen whole blood, as isolated PBMCs, or as DNA extracted from either sample type. This receptor chain uses TRBV6-2 or TRBV6-3 and TRBJ2-7; the D gene lacks a confident call. What was sequenced was peripheral blood. This receptor was taken from a man between 70 and 80 years old with acute or convalescent COVID-19. CDR3 protein: CASSYPNSYEQYF. The DNA is as follows: TGTGCCAGCAGTTACCCCAACTCCTACGAGCAGTACTTC.